This T cell receptor beta chain was sequenced for a study of blood T cell repertoires in COVID-19. CDR1 SQVTM and CDR2 ANQGSEA come from the germline V gene. The CDR3 is 12 residues long. V dropped 4 bases and J dropped 4 bases, with 10 bases sitting between them. Original handling: Scientists estimated how many nucleated cells there were by amplifying reference gene primers. Data came from immunoSEQ multiplex PCR; TCRdb stores just in-frame clones and leaves some out. V, J and clone size are taken as reported in that table, and D and trimming were inferred from the DNA itself. The table shows roughly 100,000 clones, with about 80% occurring only once.

The sequence derives from a man aged 55 to 70 with acute or convalescent COVID-19. The sequenced sample was peripheral blood. The chain uses TRBV29-1 and TRBJ2-5, with D perhaps matching TRBD2 (6 bases). CDR3 in amino acids: CSVVMGGETQYF. The CDR3, as DNA: TGCAGCGTTGTTATGGGAGGAGAGACCCAGTACTTC.